The 24 T cell receptor beta chains below all came from one sample that was sequenced in a study of shared clonotypes between healthy human individuals. Method: immunoSEQ multiplex PCR; TCRdb's copy keeps in-frame clones and lacks some. The sample holds 560,000 or so clones, approximately 96% seen once. Naive CD8 cells lacked CD45RO, underwent positive selection for CCR7 and left out terminally differentiated effector memory CD45RA+ cells. The sequenced material came from naive CD8+ T cells sorted from blood. Receptor source: a woman in her 30s in good health.

The chain couples TRBV28 to TRBJ2-2; TRBD1 or TRBD2 may be the D gene (5 bases each). Germline V CDR1 and CDR2: MDHEN, SYDVKM. There are 16 residues in the CDR3. V lost 5 bases to trimming and J lost 4 bases, with 17 bases between them. In DNA form, the CDR3 reads TGTGCCAGCAGTCCCCCTGGCAGGGCGGGCACCGGGGAGCTGTTTTTT. It translates to CASSPPGRAGTGELFF.

This chain connects TRBV2 to TRBJ1-5; D ambiguous. This CDR3 contains 13 residues. Germline V CDR1 and CDR2: SNHLY, FYNNEI. The ends were cut back, 4 bases at V and 3 bases at J, with 7 bases in the middle. CDR3 DNA sequence: TGTGCCAGCAGTGGTCCGAACAATCAGCCCCAGCATTTT. Its protein is CASSGPNNQPQHF.

CDR3 bases: TGCGCCAGCAGCGGGGGACTAGCGCTGAGCACAGATACGCAGTATTTT. Protein product: CASSGGLALSTDTQYF. The chain uses TRBV5-1 and TRBJ2-3; the match to TRBD2 covers 10 bases. This CDR3 has 16 amino acids. Germline V lookup: CDR1 SGHRS, CDR2 YFSETQ. Trimming at V came to 4 bases and at J to 0 bases, leaving 5 bases not matched to a gene. Full variable domain (missing parts from reference TRBV5-1 and TRBJ2-3): KAGVTQTPRYLIKTRGQQVTLSCSPISGHRSVSWYQQTPGQGLQFLFEYFSETQRNKGNFPGRFSGRQFSNSRSEMNVSTLELGDSALYLCASSGGLALSTDTQYFGPGTRLTVL.

The chain joins TRBV2 to TRBJ1-3; tentatively, D is TRBD1 (5 bases). Germline V gene lookup returns CDR1 SNHLY and CDR2 FYNNEI. The CDR3 runs to 15 residues. Trimming removed 8 bases at V and 0 bases at J, with 14 bases between. The CDR3, as DNA: TGTGCCAGCTGGGGCCTGTATACCTCTGGAAACACCATATATTTT. Residues: CASWGLYTSGNTIYF.

A remark on this clone: This same CDR3 is encoded by further DNA sequences in the sample. The genes are TRBV27 and TRBJ2-7; tentative D call: TRBD1 (6 bases). The germline CDR1 and CDR2 sequences are MNHEY and SMNVEV (reference sequence). The CDR3 consists of 12 residues. Trimming left V 3 bases short and J 6 bases short, with 9 bases between. As DNA, the CDR3 is TGTGCCAGCAGTTTGGGGGCGGGCGAGCAGTACTTC. The encoded protein is CASSLGAGEQYF.

The V gene is TRBV5-6, the J gene TRBJ2-5, with TRBD1 matching over 11 bases. This CDR3 contains 19 residues. The junction had 14 bases not matched to a gene; V was cut back by 4 bases and J by 0 bases. CDR1 is SGHDT and CDR2 is YYEEEE in the germline V gene. This chain's CDR3 is CASSERGSGDRGNQETQYF. The CDR3, as DNA: TGTGCCAGCAGCGAGCGGGGAAGTGGGGACAGGGGGAACCAAGAGACCCAGTACTTC. The full variable domain, completed using reference TRBV5-6 and TRBJ2-5, is DAGVTQSPTHLIKTRGQQVTLRCSPKSGHDTVSWYQQALGQGPQFIFQYYEEEERQRGNFPDRFSGHQFPNYSSELNVNALLLGDSALYLCASSERGSGDRGNQETQYFGPGTRLLVL.

The chain joins TRBV2 to TRBJ2-7; 12 nucleotides match TRBD2. The CDR3 is made up of 14 amino acids. Trimming cost V 5 bases and J 6 bases; bases outside gene matches: 5. The germline V gene has CDR1 SNHLY and CDR2 FYNNEI. DNA for the CDR3: TGTGCCAGCAGTAAACTAGCGGGAGGTTCCGAGCAGTACTTC. Amino acid sequence: CASSKLAGGSEQYF.

The chain recombines TRBV9 with TRBJ1-1; D may be TRBD1 (5 bases). From germline, CDR1 is SGDLS and CDR2 YYNGEE. The CDR3 has 16 residues. Trimming left V 9 bases short and J 2 bases short, with 23 bases between. CDR3 sequence (DNA): TGTGCCACCTCTCCTTACAGACAGAACCTCAACACTGAAGCTTTCTTT. Protein: CATSPYRQNLNTEAFF.

This clone has just one count. CDR3 bases: TGTGCTAGTGGTTTGGGACCTAAACTGGAAGCTTTCTTT. This encodes CASGLGPKLEAFF. The chain recombines TRBV12-5 with TRBJ1-1; no reliable D call. Germline V gene sequence: CDR1 LGHNT, CDR2 FRNRAP. The CDR3 loop spans 13 amino acids. V was pared by 1 base and J by 8 bases, with 11 bases between.

This rearrangement joins TRBV27 to TRBJ2-7, with 12 nucleotides matching TRBD2. The CDR3 loop spans 15 amino acids. J was trimmed by 2 bases and V by 6 bases; bases with no gene match: 5. Germline assignment: CDR1 MNHEY and CDR2 SMNVEV (reference sequence). The CDR3, as DNA: TGTGCCAGCAGCCTGACTAGCGGGAGCCCCTACGAGCAGTACTTC. Protein product: CASSLTSGSPYEQYF.

This chain joins TRBV4-2 and TRBJ2-2; 12 bases align to TRBD2. The CDR3 extends over 19 amino acids. V was clipped by 1 base and J by 6 bases; unmatched bases: 12. Germline V gene lookup returns CDR1 LGHNA and CDR2 YNFKEQ. In nucleotides, the CDR3 is TGTGCCAGCAGCCAAGGGGCAAGACTAGCGGGGGCTAGGGCCGGGGAGCTGTTTTTT. Its protein product is CASSQGARLAGARAGELFF.

The chain joins TRBV10-2 to TRBJ2-2; TRBD2 aligns across 10 bases. V shed 4 bases and J 5 bases; nucleotides not matched to a gene: 4. Germline V CDR1 and CDR2: WSHSY, SAAADI. This CDR3 comprises 15 residues. The CDR3 here is CASSGASGRTGELFF. For the CDR3, the DNA is TGCGCCAGCAGTGGGGCTAGCGGGAGAACCGGGGAGCTGTTTTTT.

The chain joins TRBV5-6 to TRBJ1-1; D unclear. The CDR3 is 12 residues long. V lost 9 bases and J 3 bases, leaving 12 bases between the germline ends. CDR1 SGHDT and CDR2 YYEEEE come from the germline V gene. The CDR3 nucleotides read TGTGCCACTTCTTGGGGAGACACTGAAGCTTTCTTT. Its translation is CATSWGDTEAFF.

The V and J genes are TRBV19 and TRBJ1-6; 8 bases line up with TRBD1. CDR1 LNHDA and CDR2 SQIVND come from the germline V gene (reference sequence). The CDR3 sequence is 15 residues long. Trimming cost V 5 bases and J 9 bases; bases outside gene matches: 9. CDR3 amino acids: CASSDPGQVVSPLHF. The CDR3 DNA reads TGTGCCAGTAGTGATCCGGGACAGGTGGTTTCACCCCTCCACTTT.

The chain uses TRBV20-1 and TRBJ2-1; D might be TRBD2 (6 bases). The CDR3 sequence is 11 residues long. V gave up 5 bases and J gave up 7 bases, with 9 bases separating them. Germline CDR1 DFQATT, CDR2 SNEGSKA (reference sequence). CDR3 residues: CSAGTANEQFF. The CDR3 region has the DNA TGCAGTGCTGGGACTGCAAATGAGCAGTTCTTC.

As for this clone: Other DNA sequences within the sample encode an identical CDR3. This sequence joins TRBV11-2 and TRBJ2-7; D is undetermined. CDR1 SGHAT and CDR2 FQNNGV come from the germline V gene. The germline V and J ends were trimmed by 0 bases and 4 bases, with 10 bases remaining between them. This CDR3 is built from 14 residues. The CDR3 region has the DNA TGTGCCAGCAGCTTAGAAGGGTCAGCATACGAGCAGTACTTC. This sequence encodes CASSLEGSAYEQYF. The full variable domain, rest sourced from reference TRBV11-2 and TRBJ2-7, is EAGVAQSPRYKIIEKRQSVAFWCNPISGHATLYWYQQILGQGPKLLIQFQNNGVVDDSQLPKDRFSAERLKGVDSTLKIQPAKLEDSAVYLCASSLEGSAYEQYFGPGTRLTVT.

The V and J genes are TRBV21-1 and TRBJ1-4. TRBV21-1 counts as a pseudogene. CDR3 length equals 14 residues. CDR3 sequence: CASSPHRDHEKLFF. The CDR3, as DNA: TGTGCCAGCAGCCCCCACCGGGACCATGAAAAACTGTTTTTT.

The chain carries TRBV9 and TRBJ1-2; D gene unclear. The germline gives CDR1 SGDLS, CDR2 YYNGEE. The V gene lost 0 bases and the J gene lost 8 bases, with 8 bases spanning the gap. The CDR3 has 12 amino acids. The CDR3 protein is CASSVDDGGYTF. DNA for the CDR3: TGTGCCAGCAGCGTAGATGACGGGGGCTACACCTTC.

This clone has just one count. The chain combines TRBV19 with TRBJ2-2; D ambiguous. CDR3 length: 15 amino acids. V was shortened by 5 bases and J by 0 bases, with 10 bases between the two germline ends. Per the germline V gene, CDR1 is LNHDA and CDR2 is SQIVND (reference sequence). The CDR3 reads CASSSWTANTGELFF. For the CDR3, the DNA is TGTGCCAGTAGTTCTTGGACGGCGAACACCGGGGAGCTGTTTTTT.

This sequence joins TRBV2 and TRBJ1-5; D perhaps matches TRBD1 (5 bases). In germline, CDR1 is SNHLY, CDR2 FYNNEI. Trimming took 4 bases from V and 3 from J, leaving 16 bases between them. The CDR3 totals 16 residues. For the CDR3, the DNA is TGTGCCAGCAGTGGCGGGGATAACAGGTCCAATCAGCCCCAGCATTTT. Translated: CASSGGDNRSNQPQHF. The variable domain in full, with the rest retrieved from reference TRBV2 and TRBJ1-5, is EPEVTQTPSHQVTQMGQEVILRCVPISNHLYFYWYRQILGQKVEFLVSFYNNEISEKSEIFDDQFSVERPDGSNFTLKIRSTKLEDSAMYFCASSGGDNRSNQPQHFGDGTRLSIL.

The V gene is TRBV28, the J gene TRBJ2-3, with D possibly called TRBD1 or TRBD2 (6 bases each). From germline, CDR1 is MDHEN and CDR2 SYDVKM. V lost 4 bases, J lost 2 bases, and 25 bases lay in between. The CDR3 sequence is 19 residues long. In nucleotides, the CDR3 is TGTGCCAGCAGTTCTGGGACTGCACGAGACAGGTATTTCACAGATACGCAGTATTTT. This sequence encodes CASSSGTARDRYFTDTQYF.

The V gene is TRBV7-6, the J gene TRBJ2-2; 7 bases align to TRBD1. The CDR3 length is 15 residues. The V and J ends lost 5 bases and 3 bases, in that order; junction bases with no gene match: 6. Germline V gene sequence: CDR1 SGHVS, CDR2 FNYEAQ. CDR3 nucleotides: TGTGCCAGCAGCCCACGGGACAGCGACACCGGGGAGCTGTTTTTT. Residues: CASSPRDSDTGELFF. Full variable domain (outside the CDR3, taken from reference TRBV7-6 and TRBJ2-2): GAGVSQSPRYKVTKRGQDVALRCDPISGHVSLYWYRQALGQGPEFLTYFNYEAQQDKSGLPNDRFSAERPEGSISTLTIQRTEQRDSAMYRCASSPRDSDTGELFFGEGSRLTVL.

This rearrangement joins TRBV1 to TRBJ2-3; the table's D call of TRBD2 was not tested on the DNA. TRBV1 is a recognized pseudogene. The length of the CDR3 is 17 residues. CDR3 sequence reads: CTSRLDSGRGHPNTQYF. The DNA of the CDR3 is TGCACCAGCAGACTAGATAGCGGGAGGGGGCACCCGAATACGCAGTATTTT.

CDR3 sequence: CASSSPTSGFLYEQYF. The CDR3 nucleotides are TGTGCCAGCAGTTCACCGACTAGCGGATTTCTCTACGAGCAGTACTTC. This chain connects TRBV28 to TRBJ2-7; 9 nucleotides align to TRBD2. CDR1 is MDHEN, CDR2 SYDVKM, per germline. After removal of 4 bases from V and 3 bases from J, the junction contained 10 bases not matched to a gene. The CDR3 spans 16 residues.